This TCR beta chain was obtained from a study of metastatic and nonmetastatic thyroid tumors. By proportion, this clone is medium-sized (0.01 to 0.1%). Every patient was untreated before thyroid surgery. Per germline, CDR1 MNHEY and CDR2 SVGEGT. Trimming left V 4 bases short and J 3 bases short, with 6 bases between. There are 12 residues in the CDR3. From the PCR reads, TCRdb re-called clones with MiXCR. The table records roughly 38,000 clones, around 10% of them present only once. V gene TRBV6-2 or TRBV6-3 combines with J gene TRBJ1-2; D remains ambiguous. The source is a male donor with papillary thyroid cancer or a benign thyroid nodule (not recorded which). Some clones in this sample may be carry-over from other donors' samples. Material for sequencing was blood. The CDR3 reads CASSLLYYGYTF. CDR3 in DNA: TGTGCCAGCAGTTTGTTATACTATGGCTACACCTTC.